Listed below are T cell receptor beta chains from one sample, sequenced in a study of blood T cell repertoires in COVID-19. The protocol was immunoSEQ multiplex PCR, while the TCRdb copy is restricted to in-frame clones and leaves out a portion. The data contain about 260,000 clones, approximately 91% of them singletons. Sequenced sample: peripheral blood. The receptors shown here come from a human donor in a cohort sampled during active COVID-19. Both conserved end residues are part of each CDR3.

V	J	CDR3
TRBV7-9	TRBJ2-7	CASRRGGSGQYF
TRBV30	TRBJ2-5	CAWSRGTSMWRETQYF
TRBV7-9	TRBJ1-2	CASSFSPGERGRSYGYTF
TRBV24-1	TRBJ2-2	CALQGASGELFF
TRBV6-1	TRBJ1-2	CASSVSPLTGLHYGYTF
TRBV28	TRBJ1-3	CASNTGLRTIYF
TRBV7-6	TRBJ2-5	CASSSPGRSGETQYF
TRBV21-1	TRBJ2-7	CASSGPRETQCDEQYF
TRBV7-2	TRBJ1-4	CASSLWAINEKLFF
TRBV5-4	TRBJ2-6	CASSARGSGANVLTF
TRBV9	TRBJ2-7	CASSVLLDTLPYEQYF
TRBV28	TRBJ2-1	CASKPSGIASYNEQFF
TRBV28	TRBJ1-1	CASSQTGDDTEAFF
TRBV7-2	TRBJ1-1	CASSFISTGSGTEAFF
TRBV24-1	TRBJ2-2	CATRSGRGTGELFF
TRBV29-1	TRBJ1-4	CSVLNEKLFF
TRBV18	TRBJ2-7	CASSRAGGAEQYF
TRBV9	TRBJ1-2	CASSTAVPGQGSYGYTF
TRBV4-1	TRBJ2-1	CASSQGAGDNEQFF
TRBV28	TRBJ2-7	CASKLGAYEQYF
TRBV4-3	TRBJ1-4	CASSLGQGEKLFF
TRBV19	TRBJ2-1	CASTDRGFVSNEQFF
TRBV24-1	TRBJ1-2	CATSGGDNYGYTF
TRBV28	TRBJ2-7	CASSHRPGQGTYEQYF
TRBV30	TRBJ2-1	CAWSLTTGREQFF
TRBV5-1	TRBJ2-1	CASSLDYYNEQFF
TRBV20-1	TRBJ2-7	CSASLGRAPSYEQYF
TRBV19	TRBJ2-5	CASSIGGVKETQYF